Following are 18 T cell receptor beta chains from one sample sequenced in a study of shared clonotypes between healthy human individuals. Profiled with immunoSEQ multiplex PCR; TCRdb holds only in-frame clones, not every one. The sample lists about 2.4 million clones; approximately 93% were seen once. The specimen sequenced was naive CD4+ T cells from PBMCs. Subset specified: CD45RA+ positively selected. The receptors stem from a man between 18 and 35 years old in good health. Some clones in this sample may be carry-over from other donors' samples.

The chain couples TRBV4-1 to TRBJ1-2; 9 bases fit TRBD1. The CDR3 runs 16 residues. Unmatched junction bases numbered 10, after V lost 1 base and J lost 7 bases. The germline CDR1 and CDR2 sequences are MGHRA and YSYEKL. CDR3 coding DNA: TGCGCCAGCAGCCAAGGCCTGACGACAGGGGGGGCTGGCTACACCTTC. Its translation: CASSQGLTTGGAGYTF.

The chain carries TRBV9 and TRBJ2-3; no firm D call. CDR3 size: 14 residues. V was clipped by 0 bases and J by 10 bases, with 15 bases between them. Germline-derived CDR1 and CDR2 are SGDLS and YYNGEE. This chain's CDR3 is CASSVATRNAAQYF. In DNA form, the CDR3 reads TGTGCCAGCAGCGTAGCTACGCGGAATGCTGCGCAGTATTTT.

The CDR3 region has the DNA TGTGCCAGCACCAGGACTTGGGGAGAAGAAAAACTGTTTTTT. Translation gives CASTRTWGEEKLFF. The chain carries TRBV2 and TRBJ1-4; D is unresolved. Trimming stripped 7 bases from V and 8 bases from J, with 17 bases between. In germline, CDR1 is SNHLY, CDR2 FYNNEI. CDR3 length: 14 residues. Full variable domain (rest looked up from reference TRBV2 and TRBJ1-4): EPEVTQTPSHQVTQMGQEVILRCVPISNHLYFYWYRQILGQKVEFLVSFYNNEISEKSEIFDDQFSVERPDGSNFTLKIRSTKLEDSAMYFCASTRTWGEEKLFFGSGTQLSVL.

The rearrangement joins TRBV19 to TRBJ2-2; D is unclear. CDR3 length equals 16 residues. Per the germline V gene, CDR1 is LNHDA and CDR2 is SQIVND (reference sequence). The V and J ends lost 4 bases and 3 bases respectively, with 15 bases between them. The CDR3 region is CASSKWAPADTGELFF. The CDR3 DNA reads TGTGCCAGTAGTAAGTGGGCGCCCGCCGACACCGGGGAGCTGTTTTTT.

J is TRBJ2-7 and V is TRBV15, with a possible D match to TRBD2 (5 bases). V was clipped by 0 bases and J by 0 bases, with 15 bases between them. CDR3 size: 17 residues. The germline V gene has CDR1 LNHNV and CDR2 YYDKDF (reference sequence). CDR3 residues: CATSRDRDWVSSYEQYF. The CDR3 DNA reads TGTGCCACCAGCAGAGATCGGGATTGGGTTTCCTCCTACGAGCAGTACTTC.

The gene calls are TRBV11-3 and TRBJ2-5; D may be TRBD2 (6 bases). Trimming left V 1 base short and J 4 bases short, with 16 bases between. This CDR3 is built from 16 residues. CDR1 and CDR2 from the germline V gene are SGHNT and YENEEA. Here the CDR3 reads CASSLGASAGLETQYF. CDR3 coding DNA: TGTGCCAGCAGCTTAGGGGCATCGGCGGGGTTAGAGACCCAGTACTTC.

V is TRBV25-1 and J is TRBJ1-2; 8 positions match TRBD1. V was clipped by 1 base and J by 4 bases; unmatched bases: 8. The CDR3 totals 16 residues. Germline lookup yields CDR1 MGHDK and CDR2 SYGVNS. CDR3 DNA sequence: TGTGCCAGCAGTGAATCGGCGACAGGGGACGTCTATGGCTACACCTTC. Residues: CASSESATGDVYGYTF.

The J gene is TRBJ1-1, the V gene TRBV5-1; D is uncertain. Germline V gene lookup returns CDR1 SGHRS and CDR2 YFSETQ. The CDR3 consists of 14 residues. Trimming cost V 0 bases and J 1 base, with 7 bases left between them. As DNA, the CDR3 is TGCGCCAGCAGCTTGGACGGAAAGAACACTGAAGCTTTCTTT. Encoded protein: CASSLDGKNTEAFF. Together with reference TRBV5-1 and TRBJ1-1, the CDR3 gives the full variable domain: KAGVTQTPRYLIKTRGQQVTLSCSPISGHRSVSWYQQTPGQGLQFLFEYFSETQRNKGNFPGRFSGRQFSNSRSEMNVSTLELGDSALYLCASSLDGKNTEAFFGQGTRLTVV.

This clone was picked up one time. The chain has TRBV27 and TRBJ2-5; the D is unclear. This CDR3 spans 13 amino acids. Per germline, CDR1 MNHEY and CDR2 SMNVEV (reference sequence). The ends were cut back, 3 bases at V and 1 base at J, with 6 bases in the middle. CDR3 coding DNA: TGTGCCAGCAGTTTCTACGCCCAAGAGACCCAGTACTTC. It codes for CASSFYAQETQYF.

The chain has TRBV7-3 and TRBJ2-2, with D perhaps matching TRBD2 (5 bases). Germline V gene sequence: CDR1 SGHTA, CDR2 FQGTGA. The length of the CDR3 is 15 residues. V was cut by 4 bases and J by 4 bases, with 13 bases left in between. For the CDR3, the DNA is TGTGCCAGCAGCTCCCGCGGAGGAGCCACCGGGGAGCTGTTTTTT. Its protein is CASSSRGGATGELFF.

The CDR3 is CASNSIRGRAPTGELFF. DNA of the CDR3: TGTGCCAGCAATTCTATTAGGGGGAGGGCCCCCACCGGGGAGCTGTTTTTT. The chain is built from TRBV11-2 and TRBJ2-2; weak D call: TRBD2 (7 bases). Trimming removed 7 bases at V and 4 bases at J, with 22 bases between. The CDR3 length is 17 residues. CDR1 is SGHAT and CDR2 is FQNNGV in the germline V gene.

Notes on this clone: Other nucleotide sequences from this sample produce the same CDR3. The genes are TRBV9 and TRBJ2-3; D is ambiguous. The CDR3 is 14 residues long. V lost 4 bases and J lost 1, with 10 bases in between. The germline V gene has CDR1 SGDLS and CDR2 YYNGEE. The CDR3 region is CASSPRSGTDTQYF. The CDR3 region has the DNA TGTGCCAGCAGCCCCCGTTCGGGCACAGATACGCAGTATTTT.

The CDR3 here is CASSFRINEKLFF. The CDR3 DNA is TGTGCCAGCAGTTTCCGCATTAATGAAAAACTGTTTTTT. This rearrangement joins TRBV27 to TRBJ1-4; D remains unclear. This CDR3 is 13 amino acids long. Germline V gene sequence: CDR1 MNHEY, CDR2 SMNVEV (reference sequence). V was shortened by 3 bases and J by 4 bases, with 6 bases between the two germline ends. The whole variable domain, filled in from reference TRBV27 and TRBJ1-4, reads EAQVTQNPRYLITVTGKKLTVTCSQNMNHEYMSWYRQDPGLGLRQIYYSMNVEVTDKGDVPEGYKVSRKEKRNFPLILESPSPNQTSLYFCASSFRINEKLFFGSGTQLSVL.

The chain employs TRBV5-6 and TRBJ1-1, with D unclear. The CDR3 is 13 amino acids. Per germline, CDR1 SGHDT and CDR2 YYEEEE. Trimming left V 2 bases short and J 4 bases short, with 9 bases between. In nucleotides, the CDR3 is TGTGCCAGCAGCTTTACCCAAAGCACTGAAGCTTTCTTT. As protein: CASSFTQSTEAFF.

This chain uses TRBV6-5 with TRBJ1-1; D not certain. Germline V gene lookup returns CDR1 MNHEY and CDR2 SVGAGI. The length of the CDR3 is 15 residues. Between the trimmed V and J ends, which lost 0 bases and 4 bases, there was a span of 12 bases. This CDR3 reads CASSYSNTQSTEAFF. Here the CDR3 DNA reads TGTGCCAGCAGTTACTCGAACACCCAATCCACTGAAGCTTTCTTT.

This rearrangement joins TRBV11-1 to TRBJ1-4, with D possibly TRBD1 on 6 matching bases. V was shortened by 6 bases and J by 0 bases, with 11 bases between the two germline ends. Looked up from germline, CDR1 is SGHAT and CDR2 is FQDESV (reference sequence). The CDR3 is made up of 15 amino acids. The CDR3 region has the DNA TGTGCCAGCAGGAGGGGGATTGCAACTAATGAAAAACTGTTTTTT. Translation gives CASRRGIATNEKLFF.

Notes on this clone: Other DNA sequences within the sample encode an identical CDR3. The rearrangement joins TRBV29-1 to TRBJ2-1; TRBD1 matches 10 bases. Germline V gene data show CDR1 as SQVTM and CDR2 as ANQGSEA. The CDR3 spans 12 residues. V gave up 4 bases and J gave up 6 bases; unmatched junction bases: 0. CDR3 sequence reads: CSVGTGGNEQFF. The DNA for the CDR3 is TGCAGCGTTGGGACAGGGGGCAATGAGCAGTTCTTC.

This chain connects TRBV6-5 to TRBJ2-7, with no clear D. The CDR3 spans 10 residues. Germline V CDR1 and CDR2: MNHEY, SVGAGI. Trimming removed 6 bases from V and 3 bases from J, with 3 bases in between. In nucleotides, the CDR3 is TGTGCCAGCAGCGGCTACGAGCAGTACTTC. Amino acid sequence: CASSGYEQYF.